Listed here are 24 T cell receptor beta chains from one sample, sequenced in a study of shared clonotypes between healthy human individuals. This table comes from immunoSEQ multiplex PCR, and its TCRdb copy is limited to in-frame clones, with some not included. Of approximately 88,000 clones in the sample, 60% to 75% were seen once. The sequenced sample consisted of memory CD8+ T cells sorted from blood. The subset: CD45RO+ cells pooled with CCR7-negative TemRA cells. These receptors originate from a man aged 30 to 45 in good health.

The V gene is TRBV27, the J gene TRBJ1-5; TRBD1 matches 7 bases. With V trimmed by 6 bases and J by 9 bases, 5 bases remained unmatched. Per the germline V gene, CDR1 is MNHEY and CDR2 is SMNVEV (reference sequence). The CDR3 consists of 12 residues. CDR3 nucleotide sequence: TGTGCCAGCAGCACCAGGGGGGGGCCCCAGCATTTT. Its translation: CASSTRGGPQHF.

The chain is built from TRBV6-6 and TRBJ1-1; D remains ambiguous. The V gene's germline CDR1 is MNHNY and CDR2 SVGAGI (reference sequence). The CDR3 covers 15 residues. V was trimmed by 2 bases and J by 11 bases, leaving 21 bases between them. CDR3 amino acids: CASSYALTRGKLAFF. The CDR3 coding sequence is TGTGCCAGCAGTTACGCCTTGACTCGGGGTAAATTGGCTTTCTTT.

This clone was detected ten times or more. Other nucleotide sequences in the sample specify the same CDR3. The chain recombines TRBV7-9 with TRBJ2-7; 8 bases align to TRBD2. The junction had 3 bases not matched to a gene; V was cut back by 3 bases and J by 5 bases. The CDR3 runs to 13 residues. CDR1 SEHNR and CDR2 FQNEAQ come from the germline V gene (reference sequence). The DNA for the CDR3 is TGTGCCAGCAGCTTCGCGGGAGGCAACGAGCAGTACTTC. It translates to CASSFAGGNEQYF.

The chain joins TRBV7-6 to TRBJ2-2; TRBD1 might be the D (7 bases). V was cut by 3 bases and J by 6 bases, with 11 bases left in between. Per the germline V gene, CDR1 is SGHVS and CDR2 is FNYEAQ. The CDR3 spans 14 residues. The CDR3 coding sequence is TGTGCCAGCAGCTTCCCCAGGGGGGCCGGGGAGCTGTTTTTT. Protein product: CASSFPRGAGELFF.

The rearrangement joins TRBV15 to TRBJ2-7; 8 bases map to TRBD2. With V trimmed by 2 bases and J by 0 bases, 3 bases remained unmatched. The CDR3 is made up of 15 amino acids. Germline CDR1 reads LNHNV; CDR2 reads YYDKDF (reference sequence). The CDR3 DNA is TGTGCCACCAGCAGACCGGGAGGGAGCTCCTACGAGCAGTACTTC. It yields the protein CATSRPGGSSYEQYF. The variable domain in full, with the rest retrieved from reference TRBV15 and TRBJ2-7, is DAMVIQNPRYQVTQFGKPVTLSCSQTLNHNVMYWYQQKSSQAPKLLFHYYDKDFNNEADTPDNFQSRRPNTSFCFLDIRSPGLGDTAMYLCATSRPGGSSYEQYFGPGTRLTVT.

The chain couples TRBV11-2 to TRBJ2-7; 7 nucleotides agree with TRBD2. The length of the CDR3 is 16 residues. V shed 4 bases, J shed 0 bases, and the junction held 9 bases outside the gene matches. CDR1 and CDR2 (germline): SGHAT, FQNNGV. The CDR3 nucleotides read TGTGCCAGCAGCTCCCTAGAGCTAGCGGACTCCTACGAGCAGTACTTC. It yields the protein CASSSLELADSYEQYF.

This sequence joins TRBV7-9 and TRBJ2-7; D tentatively fits TRBD1 or TRBD2 (6 bases each). V was shortened by 4 bases and J by 5 bases, with 24 bases between the two germline ends. This CDR3 comprises 17 residues. CDR1 is SEHNR and CDR2 is FQNEAQ in the germline V gene (reference sequence). In nucleotides, the CDR3 is TGTGCCAGCAGCTCGATCCCGGCGCGGGGAAGGGGGGACGAGCAGTACTTC. Its translation: CASSSIPARGRGDEQYF.

The gene calls are TRBV11-3 and TRBJ2-1; 9 bases match TRBD1. Germline lookup yields CDR1 SGHNT and CDR2 YENEEA. Trimming took 4 bases from V and 8 from J; bases not matched to a gene: 9. This CDR3 has 15 amino acids. CDR3 DNA: TGTGCCAGCAGCTCCCGGACAGGGGCTGGGGATGAGCAGTTCTTC. This codes for CASSSRTGAGDEQFF.

V gene TRBV19 combines with J gene TRBJ2-1; the match to TRBD2 covers 11 bases. The CDR3 covers 15 residues. Losses at the gene ends were 4 bases for V and 5 bases for J; bases not matched to a gene: 4. Germline V gene data show CDR1 as LNHDA and CDR2 as SQIVND (reference sequence). CDR3 sequence reads: CASSKTSGGHNEQFF. The CDR3 region has the DNA TGTGCCAGTAGTAAAACTAGCGGGGGCCACAATGAGCAGTTCTTC.

The chain is built from TRBV30 and TRBJ1-1, with D possibly being TRBD1 (5 bases). The CDR3 extends over 13 amino acids. The V gene's germline CDR1 is GTSNPN and CDR2 SVGIG (reference sequence). V shed 4 bases and J shed 3 bases, with 12 bases lying between them. The CDR3 region has the DNA TGTGCCTGGACTCCCGACAGCTACACTGAAGCTTTCTTT. It is translated as CAWTPDSYTEAFF.

The chain carries TRBV29-1 and TRBJ2-2, with 8 bases lining up with TRBD2. The CDR3 has 19 amino acids. CDR1 and CDR2 from the germline V gene are SQVTM and ANQGSEA. The trim removed 6 bases at V and 0 bases at J, leaving 18 bases unmatched. Here the CDR3 reads CSVLGMLAGPIANTGELFF. Here the CDR3 DNA reads TGCAGCGTGCTTGGTATGCTAGCGGGTCCTATAGCGAACACCGGGGAGCTGTTTTTT.

The chain carries TRBV10-3 and TRBJ2-3, with 10 nucleotides matching TRBD2. V lost 3 bases to trimming and J lost 0 bases; unmatched junction nucleotides: 0. Germline V gives CDR1 ENHRY, CDR2 SYGVKD. The CDR3 covers 15 residues. CDR3 residues: CAISELAGSTDTQYF. The CDR3 bases are TGTGCCATCAGTGAACTAGCGGGGAGCACAGATACGCAGTATTTT.

With respect to this clone: This specimen includes other DNA sequences encoding the same CDR3. The chain couples TRBV28 to TRBJ2-7; no reliable D call. V gave up 6 bases and J gave up 3 bases, with 6 bases separating them. Germline assignment: CDR1 MDHEN and CDR2 SYDVKM. The CDR3 covers 11 residues. The CDR3 is CASSELYEQYF. In DNA, the CDR3 is TGTGCCAGCAGCGAGCTCTACGAGCAGTACTTC.

V and J are TRBV11-3 and TRBJ2-1, with 9 nucleotides matching TRBD2. Germline CDR1 SGHNT, CDR2 YENEEA. The junction had 8 bases not matched to a gene; V was cut back by 6 bases and J by 2 bases. This CDR3 contains 16 residues. The CDR3 DNA sequence: TGTGCCAGCAGTCACTCCTTAGCGGGAGCCTACAATGAGCAGTTCTTC. It codes for CASSHSLAGAYNEQFF. Using reference TRBV11-3 and TRBJ2-1 for the parts outside the CDR3, the full variable domain is EAGVVQSPRYKIIEKKQPVAFWCNPISGHNTLYWYLQNLGQGPELLIRYENEEAVDDSQLPKDRFSAERLKGVDSTLKIQPAELGDSAVYLCASSHSLAGAYNEQFFGPGTRLTVL.

The chain links TRBV6-4 to TRBJ1-3, with no clear D. Germline V gene sequence: CDR1 MRHNA, CDR2 SNTAGT. The CDR3 extends over 19 amino acids. V was shortened by 3 bases and J by 4 bases, with 25 bases between the two germline ends. CDR3 sequence reads: CASSEDASPIPLEGNTIYF. The CDR3 DNA is TGTGCCAGCAGTGAGGACGCATCCCCCATCCCGCTCGAGGGAAACACCATATATTTT.

The chain is built from TRBV9 and TRBJ1-2, with a tentative D call TRBD1 (5 bases). CDR1 and CDR2 from the germline V gene are SGDLS and YYNGEE. The CDR3 totals 16 residues. Trimming took 4 bases from V and 6 from J, leaving 22 bases between them. In nucleotides, the CDR3 is TGTGCCAGCAGCCCCCGGGCCCAAGAGGGGAAGGATGGCTACACCTTC. Translated, it gives CASSPRAQEGKDGYTF.

This chain joins TRBV11-2 and TRBJ2-1; a weak D match, TRBD2 (6 bases). The ends were cut back, 1 base at V and 7 bases at J, with 14 bases in the middle. This CDR3 has 15 amino acids. Germline V gene sequence: CDR1 SGHAT, CDR2 FQNNGV. The CDR3 DNA reads as TGTGCCAGCAGCTTAGCTCGGGACTTGCCTAATGAGCAGTTCTTC. Protein sequence: CASSLARDLPNEQFF.

This clone was seen a handful of times. V gene TRBV30 combines with J gene TRBJ2-7; 8 bases align to TRBD1. Germline CDR1 reads GTSNPN; CDR2 reads SVGIG (reference sequence). The V gene end was trimmed by 0 bases and the J gene end by 5 bases; junction bases not matched to a gene: 9. The CDR3 loop spans 15 amino acids. DNA of the CDR3: TGTGCCTGGAGTGTAGGGGCAGGGGGCTCAGACGAGCAGTACTTC. It is translated as CAWSVGAGGSDEQYF.

This clone was detected only a few times. The CDR3 loop reads CASSYDNEQFF. The CDR3 DNA reads as TGTGCCAGCTCCTATGACAATGAGCAGTTCTTC. The V call is TRBV25-1, the J call TRBJ2-1, with D unresolved. CDR3 length equals 11 residues. CDR1 and CDR2 (germline): MGHDK, SYGVNS. Deletions cut 8 bases from V and 5 bases from J, with 7 bases between.

V gene TRBV29-1 combines with J gene TRBJ2-3; no definite D call. Germline-derived CDR1 and CDR2 are SQVTM and ANQGSEA. V was trimmed by 4 bases and J by 5 bases, leaving 10 bases between them. The CDR3 consists of 12 residues. CDR3 residues: CSVASGKDTQYF. CDR3 coding DNA: TGCAGCGTTGCTAGTGGCAAAGATACGCAGTATTTT.

J is TRBJ1-5 and V is TRBV10-3; 8 positions agree with TRBD1. Per germline, CDR1 ENHRY and CDR2 SYGVKD. Unmatched junction bases numbered 9, after V lost 4 bases and J lost 1 base. This CDR3 contains 17 residues. CDR3 DNA: TGTGCCATCAGTGGCGGCAGGGGGCGCGGAAGCAATCAGCCCCAGCATTTT. Encoded protein: CAISGGRGRGSNQPQHF.

This clone is a singleton in its sample. The rearrangement uses TRBV25-1 and TRBJ2-7, with 9 bases lining up with TRBD1. J was trimmed by 5 bases and V by 3 bases; bases with no gene match: 11. Germline CDR1 is MGHDK and CDR2 is SYGVNS. This CDR3 contains 16 residues. The CDR3 loop is CASSDGGTGTLNEQYF. The CDR3 nucleotides are TGTGCCAGCAGTGATGGCGGGACAGGGACTTTGAACGAGCAGTACTTC.

This clone was counted between two and nine times. The chain has TRBV2 and TRBJ2-7, with D possibly TRBD2 on 5 matching bases. The CDR3 is made up of 14 amino acids. Trimming shortened V by 1 base and J by 5 bases, and 12 bases separated the two germline ends. The V gene's germline CDR1 is SNHLY and CDR2 FYNNEI. The CDR3 sequence: CASSEVGKANEQYF. The CDR3 DNA follows: TGTGCCAGCAGTGAAGTCGGGAAGGCTAACGAGCAGTACTTC.

V is TRBV20-1 and J is TRBJ2-3; D unresolved. With 4 bases removed from V and 2 bases from J, the gap between germline ends came to 4 bases. The CDR3 runs to 11 residues. Germline CDR1 is DFQATT and CDR2 is SNEGSKA (reference sequence). In DNA form, the CDR3 reads TGCAGTGCTACTGACACAGATACGCAGTATTTT. Protein product: CSATDTDTQYF.